This TCR beta chain was obtained from a study of blood T cell repertoires in COVID-19. TCRdb's copy holds only in-frame clones and misses some; the assay was immunoSEQ multiplex PCR. The table includes fewer than 120,000 clones, 76% detected once. Specimen: peripheral blood. The clonotype comes from a woman older than 75 with acute or convalescent COVID-19.

Here the CDR3 DNA reads TGTGCCAGCAGTTCGGGACAGGGGGCGAGTAATCAGCCCCAGCATTTT. Protein: CASSSGQGASNQPQHF. V gene TRBV6-6 combines with J gene TRBJ1-5, with 12 bases that match TRBD1. The CDR3 loop spans 16 amino acids. V was clipped by 4 bases and J by 4 bases; unmatched bases: 5. Germline CDR1 MNHNY, CDR2 SVGAGI (reference sequence).